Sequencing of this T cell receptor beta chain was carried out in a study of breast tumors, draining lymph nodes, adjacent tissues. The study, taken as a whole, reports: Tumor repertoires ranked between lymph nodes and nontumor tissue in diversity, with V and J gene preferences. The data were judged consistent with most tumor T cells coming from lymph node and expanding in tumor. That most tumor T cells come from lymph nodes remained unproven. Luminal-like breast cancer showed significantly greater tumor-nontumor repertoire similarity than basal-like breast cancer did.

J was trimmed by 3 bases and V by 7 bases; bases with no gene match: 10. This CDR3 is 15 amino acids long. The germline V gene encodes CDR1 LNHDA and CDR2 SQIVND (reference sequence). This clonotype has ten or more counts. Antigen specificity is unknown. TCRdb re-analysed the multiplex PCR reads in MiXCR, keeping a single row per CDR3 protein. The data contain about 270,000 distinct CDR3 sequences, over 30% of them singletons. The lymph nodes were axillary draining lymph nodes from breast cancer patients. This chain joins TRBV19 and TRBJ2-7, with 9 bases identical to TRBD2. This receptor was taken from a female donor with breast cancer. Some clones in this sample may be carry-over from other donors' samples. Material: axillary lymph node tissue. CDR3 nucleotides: TGTGCCAGTACTCCGAGAATTAGCGGGAGCTACGAGCAGTACTTC. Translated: CASTPRISGSYEQYF. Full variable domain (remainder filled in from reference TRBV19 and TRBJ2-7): DGGITQSPKYLFRKEGQNVTLSCEQNLNHDAMYWYRQDPGQGLRLIYYSQIVNDFQKGDIAEGYSVSREKKESFPLTVTSAQKNPTAFYLCASTPRISGSYEQYFGPGTRLTVT.